This TCR beta chain stems from a study of T cells in Graves' hyperthyroidism and ophthalmopathy. Study summary: The initial diagnosis was the point when peripheral blood was collected, ahead of any treatment. General observations from the study: A 13 V-J model separated ophthalmopathy from stable hyperthyroidism.

Researchers barred patients who had uncontrolled infection, other autoimmune disease, pregnancy or lactation. From under 12 ml of fresh peripheral blood, PBMCs were isolated. This clonotype was counted ten times or more. Its antigen is as yet unknown. TCR beta CDR3 regions were amplified from RNA transcripts. HTBI primers drove first-round RT-PCR of the TCR CDR3. TCRdb fed the multiplex PCR reads into MiXCR, producing one record per CDR3 protein. The table has some 360,000 distinct CDR3 sequences, around 18% seen once; the top ten hold less than 20%. Germline V gene sequence: CDR1 DFQATT, CDR2 SNEGSKA (reference sequence). The CDR3 is 16 residues long.

The sequence derives from a woman in her 40s with Graves' ophthalmopathy. The rearrangement joins TRBV20-1 to TRBJ2-3; 10 bases are shared with TRBD1. The sequenced sample was blood. The CDR3 sequence is CSAIWGTGDVTDTQYF. The CDR3 DNA sequence: TGCAGCGCCATATGGGGGACAGGGGACGTCACAGATACGCAGTATTTT.